Following are 2 T cell receptor beta chains from one sample sequenced in a study of technical replicates of blood from a handful of donors. The assay was immunoSEQ multiplex PCR, and TCRdb's table has in-frame clones only and misses some. The table lists about 73,000 clones, 90% to 95% of them singletons, with approximately 0.24% in the top ten. Sequencing was performed on T cells isolated from PBMCs. These receptors all stem from a human donor in good health.

The chain carries TRBV6-5 and TRBJ1-6, with D possibly being TRBD1 (6 bases). Trimming stripped 2 bases from V and 10 bases from J, with 18 bases between. The CDR3 runs to 16 residues. Germline CDR1 and CDR2: MNHEY and SVGAGI. CDR3 DNA: TGTGCCAGCAGTTACGGGGCAGGGGCGGTTCGGTCACCCCTCCACTTT. Translating gives CASSYGAGAVRSPLHF.

The V gene is TRBV18, the J gene TRBJ1-1; TRBD1 agrees at 7 bases. V dropped 2 bases and J dropped 3; count of bases not matched to a gene: 3. This CDR3 contains 14 residues. From germline, CDR1 is KGHSH and CDR2 LQKENI. CDR3 coding DNA: TGTGCCAGCTCACCATCGGGACAGTACACTGAAGCTTTCTTT. As protein: CASSPSGQYTEAFF.